The 26 T cell receptor beta chains listed next were all sequenced from one sample in a study of blood T cell repertoires in COVID-19. Sequenced by immunoSEQ multiplex PCR; TCRdb stores in-frame clones only, minus some. The profile shows 250,000 to 400,000 clones, 70% to 90% of them singletons. The material sequenced was peripheral blood. The receptors were sampled from a woman in her twenties or thirties with COVID-19, enrolled during active disease.

J is TRBJ1-5 and V is TRBV3-1 (or the pseudogene TRBV3-2); 8 nucleotides match TRBD1. The CDR3 totals 14 residues. Germline trimming cut 5 bases from V and 11 bases from J; bases unmatched to any gene: 11. CDR1 and CDR2 from the germline V gene are LGHDT and YNNKEL (reference sequence). In DNA form, the CDR3 reads TGTGCCAGCAGCTTTGGACAGGGATCAACAACCCAGCATTTT. Its translation: CASSFGQGSTTQHF.

This rearrangement joins TRBV5-4 to TRBJ1-2; the D gene is possibly TRBD1 (6 bases). The germline CDR1 and CDR2 sequences are SGHNT and YYREEE (reference sequence). The V and J ends lost 0 bases and 4 bases respectively, with 13 bases between them. The CDR3 totals 15 residues. CDR3 DNA: TGTGCCAGCAGCTTGGAGGCAGGGGAGACCTATGGCTACACCTTC. Its translation: CASSLEAGETYGYTF.

This clone was detected only a few times. The chain recombines TRBV7-9 with TRBJ1-3, with D unclear. Between the trimmed V and J ends, which lost 5 bases and 0 bases, there was a span of 11 bases. The CDR3 is made up of 15 amino acids. Germline V CDR1 and CDR2: SEHNR, FQNEAQ (reference sequence). In DNA, the CDR3 is TGTGCCAGCAGCCCCCCTTCGGGCTCTGGAAACACCATATATTTT. It encodes CASSPPSGSGNTIYF.

The rearrangement joins TRBV11-3 to TRBJ1-1; D is possibly TRBD1 (5 bases). The CDR3 is made up of 15 amino acids. Looked up from germline, CDR1 is SGHNT and CDR2 is YENEEA. Trimming took off 8 bases at V and 0 bases at J, with 16 bases between the two ends. The CDR3 coding sequence is TGTGCCAGCGCCACGATCGGGGGTGTGAACACTGAAGCTTTCTTT. Protein sequence: CASATIGGVNTEAFF.

This sequence joins TRBV28 and TRBJ1-4, with 7 nucleotides matching TRBD1. Trimming took 5 bases from V and 10 from J; bases not matched to a gene: 13. The CDR3 runs 15 residues. The germline V gene has CDR1 MDHEN and CDR2 SYDVKM. The CDR3, as DNA: TGTGCCAGCAGTAACAGGGGACCTCTAAAAGGAAAACTGTTTTTT. Its translation is CASSNRGPLKGKLFF.

The rearrangement links TRBV18 to TRBJ2-2; tentatively, D is TRBD1 (6 bases). V lost 3 bases and J lost 0, with 11 bases in between. The CDR3 is 16 amino acids. CDR1 and CDR2 from the germline V gene are KGHSH and LQKENI. CDR3: CASSPGTQTNTGELFF. The DNA for the CDR3 is TGTGCCAGCTCACCGGGGACACAGACGAACACCGGGGAGCTGTTTTTT.

This clone showed up just once. The rearrangement links TRBV11-3 to TRBJ2-1; 8 bases are shared with TRBD1. Trimming took 6 bases from V and 2 from J; bases not matched to a gene: 6. The CDR3 extends over 15 amino acids. Germline-derived CDR1 and CDR2 are SGHNT and YENEEA. The CDR3 region is CASSTGGKAYNEQFF. CDR3 DNA: TGTGCCAGCAGTACAGGGGGGAAAGCCTACAATGAGCAGTTCTTC.

V and J are TRBV6-6 and TRBJ2-2, with D hard to call. CDR1 MNHNY and CDR2 SVGAGI come from the germline V gene (reference sequence). V lost 6 bases to trimming and J lost 0 bases, with 8 bases between them. This CDR3 contains 14 residues. The DNA of the CDR3 is TGTGCCAGCAGGGAACAGCCGAACACCGGGGAGCTGTTTTTT. Residues: CASREQPNTGELFF.

The rearrangement joins TRBV6-2 or TRBV6-3 to TRBJ1-1; 7 nucleotides line up with TRBD1. The CDR3 totals 15 residues. The V gene's germline CDR1 is MNHEY and CDR2 SVGEGT. The V segment lost 6 bases and the J segment 0 bases; nucleotides outside the gene matches: 7. This chain's CDR3 is CASSRPGQMNTEAFF. DNA of the CDR3: TGTGCCAGCAGCCGACCGGGACAGATGAACACTGAAGCTTTCTTT.

The chain joins TRBV4-1 to TRBJ1-2, with no clear D. Germline CDR1 MGHRA, CDR2 YSYEKL. V was clipped by 2 bases and J by 0 bases, with 13 bases between them. The CDR3 runs to 16 residues. The CDR3 loop is CASSQTESYTNYGYTF. The CDR3 region has the DNA TGCGCCAGCAGCCAAACGGAGTCCTACACTAACTATGGCTACACCTTC.

J is TRBJ1-1 and V is TRBV5-1, with TRBD1 matching over 9 bases. The CDR3 extends over 14 amino acids. Unmatched junction bases numbered 5, after V lost 5 bases and J lost 3 bases. Germline CDR1 is SGHRS and CDR2 is YFSETQ. The CDR3 loop reads CASRLGQGYTEAFF. In DNA, the CDR3 is TGCGCCAGCAGACTGGGACAGGGATACACTGAAGCTTTCTTT.

The chain uses TRBV2 and TRBJ2-7; 8 bases line up with TRBD2. Trimming removed 4 bases from V and 5 bases from J; junction bases left unmatched: 13. The CDR3 length is 16 residues. The germline CDR1 and CDR2 sequences are SNHLY and FYNNEI. The CDR3 loop reads CASSGERGGPTNEQYF. CDR3 bases: TGTGCCAGCAGTGGAGAGCGCGGGGGGCCCACGAACGAGCAGTACTTC.

The V call is TRBV9, the J call TRBJ2-3; D gene unclear. V lost 4 bases and J lost 6, with 15 bases in between. This CDR3 has 14 amino acids. In germline, CDR1 is SGDLS, CDR2 YYNGEE. CDR3 amino acids: CASSPITVKDTQYF. In nucleotides, the CDR3 is TGTGCCAGCAGCCCTATAACGGTAAAGGATACGCAGTATTTT.

The CDR3 protein is CSVRGRGVGTEAFF. The CDR3 region has the DNA TGCAGCGTTCGGGGCAGGGGGGTAGGCACTGAAGCTTTCTTT. V is TRBV29-1 and J is TRBJ1-1; 7 bases fit TRBD1. The germline CDR1 and CDR2 sequences are SQVTM and ANQGSEA. This CDR3 comprises 14 residues. With V trimmed by 5 bases and J by 4 bases, 10 bases remained unmatched.

This clone was detected once. The chain couples TRBV7-8 to TRBJ2-1, with 8 bases that match TRBD1. The CDR3 is 15 amino acids. CDR1 and CDR2 from the germline V gene are SGHVS and FQNEAQ. The V and J ends lost 5 bases and 7 bases, in that order; junction bases with no gene match: 10. This CDR3 reads CASSPGTGRANEQFF. The CDR3, as DNA: TGTGCCAGCAGCCCCGGGACAGGTCGGGCAAATGAGCAGTTCTTC.

The genes are TRBV15 and TRBJ1-1, with D possibly being TRBD1 (6 bases). The V and J ends lost 3 bases and 4 bases respectively, with 12 bases between them. The CDR3 loop spans 14 amino acids. Germline loops: CDR1 LNHNV, CDR2 YYDKDF (reference sequence). This CDR3 reads CATSSATGTTEAFF. In DNA, the CDR3 is TGTGCCACCAGCAGCGCCACAGGGACCACTGAAGCTTTCTTT.

This chain links TRBV19 with TRBJ2-1; D call uncertain. This CDR3 comprises 14 residues. Trimming left V 1 base short and J 5 bases short, with 9 bases between. The germline gives CDR1 LNHDA, CDR2 SQIVND (reference sequence). Here the CDR3 reads CASSIGGLNNEQFF. For the CDR3, the DNA is TGTGCCAGTAGTATAGGAGGTCTAAACAATGAGCAGTTCTTC.

The chain employs TRBV10-3 and TRBJ1-1; no reliable D call. Germline CDR1 reads ENHRY; CDR2 reads SYGVKD. V was shortened by 6 bases and J by 2 bases, with 10 bases between the two germline ends. This CDR3 region has 13 residues. The CDR3 DNA is TGTGCCATCAGCTATTCAGGAAACACTGAAGCTTTCTTT. This gives the protein CAISYSGNTEAFF.

J is TRBJ2-3 and V is TRBV7-3; TRBD2 aligns across 10 bases. V was clipped by 5 bases and J by 3 bases; unmatched bases: 5. This CDR3 is 15 amino acids long. Germline CDR1 reads SGHTA; CDR2 reads FQGTGA. This chain's CDR3 is CASSISGGLTDTQYF. CDR3 in DNA: TGTGCCAGCAGCATTAGCGGGGGGCTTACAGATACGCAGTATTTT.

The CDR3 reads CASSYMASGGATTQYF. CDR3 DNA: TGTGCCAGCAGTTACATGGCTAGCGGGGGGGCGACTACGCAGTATTTT. The chain recombines TRBV6-5 with TRBJ2-3, with 12 bases fitting TRBD2. Per germline, CDR1 MNHEY and CDR2 SVGAGI. The ends lost 2 bases at V and 8 bases at J; junction bases unmatched: 8. The CDR3 contains 16 residues.

The V gene is TRBV6-5, the J gene TRBJ2-1; TRBD2 matches 9 bases. CDR1 is MNHEY, CDR2 SVGAGI, per germline. The CDR3 has 14 amino acids. The junction had 6 bases not matched to a gene; V was cut back by 8 bases and J by 4 bases. CDR3 amino acids: CASSAGGPYNEQFF. In DNA form, the CDR3 reads TGTGCCAGCTCTGCGGGGGGGCCATACAATGAGCAGTTCTTC.

This clone came up once. V gene TRBV27 combines with J gene TRBJ1-3; D not resolved. The V and J ends lost 0 bases and 4 bases respectively, with 7 bases between them. The CDR3 has 14 residues. CDR1 and CDR2 (germline): MNHEY, SMNVEV (reference sequence). The CDR3 DNA reads as TGTGCCAGCAGTTTATCAAGAGCCGGAAACACCATATATTTT. Translated, it gives CASSLSRAGNTIYF.

Note on this clone: Other DNA sequences in this specimen translate into the identical CDR3. This chain links TRBV5-1 with TRBJ2-2; the D is unclear. The germline gives CDR1 SGHRS, CDR2 YFSETQ. There are 14 residues in the CDR3. Trimming shortened V by 2 bases and J by 2 bases, and 7 bases separated the two germline ends. CDR3 region: CASSLARNTGELFF. DNA for the CDR3: TGCGCCAGCAGCTTAGCGAGAAACACCGGGGAGCTGTTTTTT.

The gene calls are TRBV2 and TRBJ1-5; D call uncertain. CDR1 is SNHLY, CDR2 FYNNEI, per germline. Between the trimmed V and J ends, which lost 7 bases and 3 bases, there was a span of 19 bases. The CDR3 totals 16 residues. This chain's CDR3 is CASNRGGFFDNQPQHF. The CDR3 bases are TGTGCCAGCAATCGGGGTGGATTCTTTGACAATCAGCCCCAGCATTTT.

The chain employs TRBV4-3 and TRBJ2-7; D is possibly TRBD1 (5 bases). This CDR3 is built from 14 residues. V was cut by 0 bases and J by 3 bases, with 9 bases left in between. In germline, CDR1 is LGHNA, CDR2 YSLEER. This CDR3 is CASSQDSGLYEQYF. CDR3 sequence (DNA): TGCGCCAGCAGCCAAGACTCAGGGCTCTACGAGCAGTACTTC.

The J gene is TRBJ1-2, the V gene TRBV3-1 (or the pseudogene TRBV3-2), with 8 bases matching TRBD1. With 4 bases clipped from V and 6 bases from J, the junction kept 10 bases outside the gene matches. The CDR3 is 15 amino acids. The germline V gene encodes CDR1 LGHDT and CDR2 YNNKEL (reference sequence). This chain's CDR3 is CASSPRDRPGNGYTF. The CDR3 DNA sequence: TGTGCCAGCAGCCCCCGGGACAGGCCAGGTAATGGCTACACCTTC.